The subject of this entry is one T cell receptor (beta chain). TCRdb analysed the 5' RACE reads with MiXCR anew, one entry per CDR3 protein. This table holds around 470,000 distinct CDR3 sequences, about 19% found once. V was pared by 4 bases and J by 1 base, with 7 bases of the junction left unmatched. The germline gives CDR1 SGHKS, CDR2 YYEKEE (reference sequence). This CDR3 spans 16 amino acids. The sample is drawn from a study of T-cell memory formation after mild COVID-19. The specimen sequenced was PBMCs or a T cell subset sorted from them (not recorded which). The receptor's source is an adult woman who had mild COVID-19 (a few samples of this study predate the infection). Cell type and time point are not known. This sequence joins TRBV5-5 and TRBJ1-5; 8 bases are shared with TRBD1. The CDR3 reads CASSPGGDTSNQPQHF. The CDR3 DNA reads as TGTGCCAGCAGCCCAGGGGGCGATACCAGCAATCAGCCCCAGCATTTT.